This TCR beta chain was sequenced in a study of blood T cell repertoires in COVID-19. Overall study context: Sample material is recorded as cDNA or gDNA derived from T cells, B-cell-depleted T cells, or PBMCs.

Per the authors' pipeline: Scientists estimated how many nucleated cells there were by amplifying reference gene primers. Produced via immunoSEQ multiplex PCR; TCRdb's table is partial and in-frame only. Clone size and V and J calls were adopted from that table, with D and trimming inferred from the DNA. This sample has about 89,000 clones, with about 85% found just once. Trimming pared 1 base from V and 1 base from J, leaving 10 bases between. Per germline, CDR1 LGHNA and CDR2 YSLEER. CDR3 length equals 16 residues. The V call is TRBV4-3, the J call TRBJ2-2; maybe TRBD1 (6 bases). The sample was peripheral blood. This TCR was recovered from a woman older than 75 with acute or convalescent COVID-19. The CDR3 here is CASSQGGGRNTGELFF. The CDR3 coding sequence is TGCGCCAGCAGCCAAGGAGGGGGTAGGAACACCGGGGAGCTGTTTTTT.